The rows below give T cell receptor beta chains drawn from one sample of a study of blood T cells in healthy people across ages. TCRdb processed the 5' RACE reads anew with MiXCR; each CDR3 protein has one entry. The table shows around 850,000 distinct CDR3 sequences, with 35% to 40% occurring only once. Input material: blood. The receptors were sampled from a man aged 18 to 30 in good health. CDR3s include the opening cysteine and the closing phenylalanine or tryptophan. A D gene is named only where the DNA matches it firmly.

TRBV3-1,TRBD1,TRBJ2-3,CASSQAYSTGGFPDTQYF
TRBV28,NA,TRBJ2-3,CASSSSGTSGTDTQYF
TRBV24-1,NA,TRBJ1-2,CATSDSGGNGYTF
TRBV12-3/TRBV12-4,TRBD2,TRBJ2-3,CVSRISGTGTDTQYF
TRBV4-2,NA,TRBJ1-4,CASSQESIGLATNEKLFF
TRBV21-1,NA,TRBJ2-7,CASSESRGQGYGEYEQYF
TRBV6-4,NA,TRBJ1-2,CASSAMPHPGLYGYTF
TRBV20-1,NA,TRBJ1-1,CSASPGSANTEAFF
TRBV4-3,TRBD1,TRBJ1-1,CASSQSPGQANTEAFF
TRBV4-3,NA,TRBJ2-1,CASSPGRSSYNEQFF
TRBV15,TRBD2,TRBJ2-7,CATSREQTSGIAYEQYF
TRBV11-2,NA,TRBJ1-6,CASSLGRGRKDSPLHF
TRBV5-1,NA,TRBJ1-5,CASSWGAGSNQPQHF
TRBV4-3,NA,TRBJ1-5,CASSQDAGEVQPQHF
TRBV10-3,NA,TRBJ2-5,CAISTRQETQYF
TRBV29-1,NA,TRBJ1-1,CSVGSPSEAFF
TRBV5-1,TRBD1,TRBJ2-7,CASRPGDSSYEQYF
TRBV6-1,NA,TRBJ2-1,CASSDTGPGETQFF
TRBV28,NA,TRBJ2-5,CASSLTAGTQYF
TRBV5-5,NA,TRBJ2-2,CASSIGTSGELFF